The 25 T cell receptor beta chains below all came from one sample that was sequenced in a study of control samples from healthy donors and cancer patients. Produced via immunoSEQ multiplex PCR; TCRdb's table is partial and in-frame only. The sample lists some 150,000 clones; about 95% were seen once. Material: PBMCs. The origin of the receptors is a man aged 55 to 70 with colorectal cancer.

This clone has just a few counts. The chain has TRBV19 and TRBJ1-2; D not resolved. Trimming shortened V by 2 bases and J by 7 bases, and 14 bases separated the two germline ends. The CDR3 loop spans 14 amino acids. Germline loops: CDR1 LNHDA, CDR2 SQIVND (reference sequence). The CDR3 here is CASSIPGSRPGYTF. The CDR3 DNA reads TGTGCCAGTAGTATACCGGGCTCCAGGCCTGGCTACACCTTC.

CDR3 amino acids: CASSLNWLAGSTPYEQYF. Written as DNA, the CDR3 is TGCGCCAGCAGCCTAAATTGGCTAGCGGGGTCGACACCCTACGAGCAGTACTTC. The gene calls are TRBV4-1 and TRBJ2-7; 9 positions agree with TRBD2. J lost 2 bases, V lost 4 bases, and 15 bases had no gene match. Germline lookup yields CDR1 MGHRA and CDR2 YSYEKL. This CDR3 spans 18 amino acids.

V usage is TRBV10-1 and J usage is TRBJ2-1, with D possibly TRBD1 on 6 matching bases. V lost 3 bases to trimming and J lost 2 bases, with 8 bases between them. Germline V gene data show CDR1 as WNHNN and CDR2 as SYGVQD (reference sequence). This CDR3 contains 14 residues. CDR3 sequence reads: CASSDGTTYNEQFF. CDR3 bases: TGCGCCAGCAGTGACGGGACAACCTACAATGAGCAGTTCTTC.

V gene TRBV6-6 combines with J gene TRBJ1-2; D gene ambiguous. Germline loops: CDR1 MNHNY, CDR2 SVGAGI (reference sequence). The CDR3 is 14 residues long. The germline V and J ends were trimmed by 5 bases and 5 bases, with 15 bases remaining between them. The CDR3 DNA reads TGTGCCAGCAGTCGAGACGGACGGGAATATGGCTACACCTTC. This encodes CASSRDGREYGYTF.

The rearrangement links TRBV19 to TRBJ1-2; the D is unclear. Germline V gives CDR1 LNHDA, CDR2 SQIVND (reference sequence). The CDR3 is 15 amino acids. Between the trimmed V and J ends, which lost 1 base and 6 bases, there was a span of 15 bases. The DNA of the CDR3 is TGTGCCAGTAGTATAGTAGCTTGGGGAGTGGATGGCTACACCTTC. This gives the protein CASSIVAWGVDGYTF.

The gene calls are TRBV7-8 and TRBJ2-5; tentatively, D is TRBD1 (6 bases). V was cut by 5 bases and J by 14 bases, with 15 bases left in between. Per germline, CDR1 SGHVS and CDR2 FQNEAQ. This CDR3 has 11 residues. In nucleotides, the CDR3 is TGTGCCAGCAGCCTCATGGACAGCCCATACTTC. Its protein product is CASSLMDSPYF.

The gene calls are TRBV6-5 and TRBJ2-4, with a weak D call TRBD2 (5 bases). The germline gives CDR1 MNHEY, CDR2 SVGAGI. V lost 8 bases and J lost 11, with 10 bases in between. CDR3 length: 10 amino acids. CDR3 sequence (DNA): TGTGCCAGCGGGGAGAGAGTTCAGTACTTC. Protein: CASGERVQYF.

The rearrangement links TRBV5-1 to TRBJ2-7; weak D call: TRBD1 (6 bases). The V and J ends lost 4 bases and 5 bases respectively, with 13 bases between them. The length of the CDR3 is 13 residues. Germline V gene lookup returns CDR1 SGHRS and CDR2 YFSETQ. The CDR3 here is CASSGGQGHEQYF. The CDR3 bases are TGCGCCAGCAGCGGGGGCCAAGGCCACGAGCAGTACTTC.

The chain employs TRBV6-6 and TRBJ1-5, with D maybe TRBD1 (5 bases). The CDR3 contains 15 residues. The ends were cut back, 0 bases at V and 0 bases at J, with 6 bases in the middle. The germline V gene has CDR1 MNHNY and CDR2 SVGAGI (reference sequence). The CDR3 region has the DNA TGTGCCAGCAGTTACTCGGGGGGTAGCAATCAGCCCCAGCATTTT. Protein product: CASSYSGGSNQPQHF.

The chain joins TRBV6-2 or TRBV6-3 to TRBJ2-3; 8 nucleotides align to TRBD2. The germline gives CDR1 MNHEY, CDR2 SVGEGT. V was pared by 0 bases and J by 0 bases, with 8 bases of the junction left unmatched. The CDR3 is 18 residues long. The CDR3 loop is CASSYSSSGAPSTDTQYF. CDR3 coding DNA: TGTGCCAGCAGTTACTCGAGTAGCGGGGCGCCTAGCACAGATACGCAGTATTTT.

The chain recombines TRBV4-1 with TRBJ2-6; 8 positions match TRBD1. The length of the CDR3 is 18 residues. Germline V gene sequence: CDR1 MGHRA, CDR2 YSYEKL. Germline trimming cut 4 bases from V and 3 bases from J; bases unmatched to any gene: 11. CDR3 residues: CASSRPTGERSGANVLTF. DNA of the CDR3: TGCGCCAGCAGCCGACCGACAGGGGAACGGAGTGGGGCCAACGTCCTGACTTTC.

CDR3 DNA: TGTGCCAGCAGTCGCCCCGGGACAGCGAACACCGGGGAGCTGTTTTTT. Translation: CASSRPGTANTGELFF. This sequence joins TRBV28 and TRBJ2-2; 7 bases agree with TRBD1. The CDR3 loop spans 16 amino acids. Trimming cost V 5 bases and J 0 bases; bases outside gene matches: 6. CDR1 is MDHEN and CDR2 is SYDVKM in the germline V gene.

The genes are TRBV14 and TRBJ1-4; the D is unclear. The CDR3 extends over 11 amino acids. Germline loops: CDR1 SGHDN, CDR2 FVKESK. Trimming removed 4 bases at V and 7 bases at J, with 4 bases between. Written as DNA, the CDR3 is TGTGCCAGCAGCCCCGGTGAAAAACTGTTTTTT. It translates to CASSPGEKLFF. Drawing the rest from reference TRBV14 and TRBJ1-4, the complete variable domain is EAGVTQFPSHSVIEKGQTVTLRCDPISGHDNLYWYRRVMGKEIKFLLHFVKESKQDESGMPNNRFLAERTGGTYSTLKVQPAELEDSGVYFCASSPGEKLFFGSGTQLSVL.

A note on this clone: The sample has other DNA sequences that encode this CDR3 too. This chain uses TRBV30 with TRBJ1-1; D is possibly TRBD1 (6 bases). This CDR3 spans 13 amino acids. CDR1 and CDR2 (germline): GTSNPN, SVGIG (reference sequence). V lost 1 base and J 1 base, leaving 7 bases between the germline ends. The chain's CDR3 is CAWSGQANTEAFF. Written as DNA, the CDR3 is TGTGCCTGGAGTGGACAGGCGAACACTGAAGCTTTCTTT.

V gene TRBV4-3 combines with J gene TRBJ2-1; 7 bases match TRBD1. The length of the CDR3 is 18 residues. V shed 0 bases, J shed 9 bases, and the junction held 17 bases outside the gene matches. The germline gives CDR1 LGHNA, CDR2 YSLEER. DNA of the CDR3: TGCGCCAGCAGCCAAGATCATTGGGACAGTGAAATTGAAGGTGAGCAGTTCTTC. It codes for CASSQDHWDSEIEGEQFF.

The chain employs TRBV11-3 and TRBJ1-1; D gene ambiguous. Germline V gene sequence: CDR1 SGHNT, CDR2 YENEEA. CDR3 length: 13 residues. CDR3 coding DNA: TGTGCTTCTGCCGAGACACATAACACTGAAGCTTTCTTT. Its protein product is CASAETHNTEAFF. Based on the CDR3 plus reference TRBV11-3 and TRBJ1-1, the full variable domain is EAGVVQSPRYKIIEKKQPVAFWCNPISGHNTLYWYLQNLGQGPELLIRYENEEAVDDSQLPKDRFSAERLKGVDSTLKIQPAELGDSAVYLCASAETHNTEAFFGQGTRLTVV.

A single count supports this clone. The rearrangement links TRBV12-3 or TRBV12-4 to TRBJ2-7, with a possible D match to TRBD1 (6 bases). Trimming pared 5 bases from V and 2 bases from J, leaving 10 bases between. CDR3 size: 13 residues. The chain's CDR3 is CASSPGQTYEQYF. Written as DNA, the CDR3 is TGTGCCAGCAGTCCGGGACAAACCTACGAGCAGTACTTC.

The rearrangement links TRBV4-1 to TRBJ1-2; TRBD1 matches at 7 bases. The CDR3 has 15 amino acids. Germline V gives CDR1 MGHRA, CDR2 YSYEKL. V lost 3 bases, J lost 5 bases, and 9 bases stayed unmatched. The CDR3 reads CASSHRGTGVYGYTF. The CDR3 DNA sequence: TGCGCCAGCAGCCACCGAGGTACAGGGGTATATGGCTACACCTTC.

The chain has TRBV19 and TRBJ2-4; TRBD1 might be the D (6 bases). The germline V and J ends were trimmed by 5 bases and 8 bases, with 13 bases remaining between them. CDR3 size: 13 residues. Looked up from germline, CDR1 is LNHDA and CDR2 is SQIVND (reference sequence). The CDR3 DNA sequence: TGTGCCAGTAGTTCGATTTCAGGGGACATTCAGTACTTC. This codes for CASSSISGDIQYF.

The CDR3 nucleotides read TGCGCCAGCAGCCAGGACTCCATAGCCAAAAACATTCAGTACTTC. It specifies CASSQDSIAKNIQYF. The chain carries TRBV4-1 and TRBJ2-4, with D possibly matching TRBD2 (5 bases). Germline V gives CDR1 MGHRA, CDR2 YSYEKL. CDR3 length: 15 amino acids. V lost 3 bases to trimming and J lost 0 bases, with 9 bases between them.

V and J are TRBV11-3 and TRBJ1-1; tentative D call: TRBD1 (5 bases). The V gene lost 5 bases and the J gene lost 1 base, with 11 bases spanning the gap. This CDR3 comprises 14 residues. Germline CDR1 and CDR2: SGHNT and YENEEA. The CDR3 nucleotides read TGTGCCAGCAGCCCCGGGGGACCGAACACTGAAGCTTTCTTT. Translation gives CASSPGGPNTEAFF. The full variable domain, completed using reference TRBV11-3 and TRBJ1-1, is EAGVVQSPRYKIIEKKQPVAFWCNPISGHNTLYWYLQNLGQGPELLIRYENEEAVDDSQLPKDRFSAERLKGVDSTLKIQPAELGDSAVYLCASSPGGPNTEAFFGQGTRLTVV.

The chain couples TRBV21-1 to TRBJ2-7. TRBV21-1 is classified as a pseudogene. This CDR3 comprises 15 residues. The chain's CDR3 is CASTSPGGGTYEQYF. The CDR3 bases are TGTGCCAGCACCTCCCCAGGGGGGGGGACCTACGAGCAGTACTTC.

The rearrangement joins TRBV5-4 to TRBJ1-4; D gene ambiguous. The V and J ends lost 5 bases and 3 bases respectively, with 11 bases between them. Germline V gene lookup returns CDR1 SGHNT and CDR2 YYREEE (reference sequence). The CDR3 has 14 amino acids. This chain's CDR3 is CASSFGSANEKLFF. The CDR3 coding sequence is TGTGCCAGCAGTTTCGGGAGCGCTAATGAAAAACTGTTTTTT.

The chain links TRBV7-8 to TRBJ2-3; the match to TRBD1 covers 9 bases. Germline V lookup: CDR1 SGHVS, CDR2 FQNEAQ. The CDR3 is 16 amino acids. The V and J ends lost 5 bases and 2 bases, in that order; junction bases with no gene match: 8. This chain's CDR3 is CASSPLQGADTDTQYF. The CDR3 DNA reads TGTGCCAGCAGCCCTCTACAGGGGGCGGACACAGATACGCAGTATTTT.

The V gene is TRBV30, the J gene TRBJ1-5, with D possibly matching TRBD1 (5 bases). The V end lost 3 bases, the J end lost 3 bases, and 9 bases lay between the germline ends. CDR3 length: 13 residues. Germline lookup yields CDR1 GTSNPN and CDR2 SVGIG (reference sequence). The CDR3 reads CAWSLQANQPQHF. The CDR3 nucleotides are TGTGCCTGGAGCCTACAGGCCAATCAGCCCCAGCATTTT.